One sample yielded the 6 T cell receptor beta chains listed below, sequenced in a study of tumor-infiltrating lymphocytes in primary liver carcinoma. For each extraction, RNA and DNA were obtained together from around 18-30 mg of unsorted bulk tissue. TCR beta cDNA came from roughly 450 ng total RNA, primed with a constant-region primer. Library construction for TCR beta comprised three nested multiplex PCR rounds performed with slightly modified ARM-PCR. The first two PCR rounds, around 11 cycles each, used TRBV1-TRBV30 forward primers and a C-beta reverse primer. MiXCR, applied by TCRdb to the multiplex PCR reads, yields one record per CDR3 protein. The sample gives 90,000 to 150,000 distinct CDR3 sequences, roughly three fifths of which show up once; about a tenth is in the top ten. Sequenced material: liver tumor tissue from sampling region 1. Subset indicated: tumor region T1, superior pole. These receptors came from a woman aged 55-75 years with primary liver carcinoma and hepatitis B virus infection.

On this clonotype itself: Given a much more abundant clone one base away, this may be a read error. The chain links TRBV6-2 or TRBV6-3 to TRBJ2-2; D unclear. The CDR3 runs 17 residues. V dropped 7 bases and J dropped 2 bases, with 20 bases sitting between them. Per the germline V gene, CDR1 is MNHEY and CDR2 is SVGEGT. CDR3 DNA: TGTGCCAGCAATCCCCTGCTCGTCAGATTTAACACCGGGGAGCTGTTTTTT. Protein sequence: CASNPLLVRFNTGELFF.

To note about this clonotype: No conserved phenylalanine or tryptophan ends this CDR3, so it is likely a read error. The chain has TRBV11-2 and TRBJ2-7, with 7 bases aligning to TRBD1. Germline CDR1 SGHAT, CDR2 FQNNGV. The CDR3 spans 13 residues. V was clipped by 9 bases and J by 3 bases; unmatched bases: 8. The CDR3 DNA reads TGTGCCAGACCGGGACAGCAAATCTACGAGCAGTACTTA. This sequence encodes CARPGQQIYEQYL.

There are many counts of this clonotype. The chain carries TRBV11-2 and TRBJ2-2; 8 bases fit TRBD2. Germline V gives CDR1 SGHAT, CDR2 FQNNGV. The CDR3 has 16 amino acids. With V trimmed by 4 bases and J by 9 bases, 13 bases remained unmatched. The CDR3 DNA sequence: TGTGCCAGCAGCTCCCGCAGTCCAGCGGGAGTTCGGGAGCTGTTTTTT. Amino acids: CASSSRSPAGVRELFF.

In the case of this clonotype: Because the CDR3 is missing its conserved closing phenylalanine or tryptophan, this is likely a read error. This chain links TRBV11-1 with TRBJ2-1; no clear D gene. There are 15 residues in the CDR3. V was shortened by 1 base and J by 2 bases, with 9 bases between the two germline ends. Germline CDR1 and CDR2: SGHAT and FQDESV (reference sequence). This CDR3 reads CASSLGVSTYNEQFL. The CDR3 DNA follows: TGTGCCAGCAGCTTAGGGGTAAGCACCTACAATGAGCAGTTCCTC.

Judged by abundance, this clonotype is medium-sized. The J gene is TRBJ1-2, the V gene TRBV11-2; D remains ambiguous. Germline V gives CDR1 SGHAT, CDR2 FQNNGV. Deletions cut 0 bases from V and 3 bases from J, with 11 bases between. This CDR3 region has 15 residues. CDR3 DNA sequence: TGTGCCAGCAGCTTAGAGAGTGCGGGTTACTATGGCTACACCTTC. It specifies CASSLESAGYYGYTF.

The chain carries TRBV4-1 and TRBJ2-1; 11 bases align to TRBD2. This CDR3 contains 21 residues. Germline V gene data show CDR1 as MGHRA and CDR2 as YSYEKL. J gave up 10 bases and V 4 bases, and 27 bases lay outside the gene matches. The CDR3 sequence: CASSLEVRRSGRDQRAPEQFF. CDR3 sequence (DNA): TGCGCCAGCAGCCTGGAAGTACGCCGTAGCGGGAGGGACCAACGGGCCCCCGAGCAGTTCTTC.